This TCR beta chain was documented in a study of control samples from healthy donors and cancer patients. The table came from immunoSEQ multiplex PCR; TCRdb's copy has only in-frame clones and leaves some out. Of 150,000 to 200,000 clones listed, 80% to 95% were seen once; the top ten hold over 1.3%. CDR1 is SGDLS, CDR2 YYNGEE, per germline. V was pared by 3 bases and J by 3 bases, with 13 bases between. The CDR3 extends over 15 amino acids. Notes on this clone: The sample carries other DNA sequences with the same CDR3.

The sample consisted of blood. This receptor was taken from a man aged 18 to 35 in good health. The rearrangement links TRBV9 to TRBJ2-1, with D possibly being TRBD2 (7 bases). The CDR3 loop reads CASSAPGGRYNEQFF. CDR3 DNA sequence: TGTGCCAGCAGCGCCCCCGGGGGGCGCTACAATGAGCAGTTCTTC.